Listed below are T cell receptor beta chains from one sample, sequenced in a study of cytomegalovirus exposure and HLA in healthy donors. Assay used: immunoSEQ multiplex PCR; TCRdb lists only in-frame clones, some missing. The top ten hold 2.3% of the sample, which has about 91,000 clones, roughly 67% seen once. The sequenced material came from PBMCs. These receptors all stem from a human donor in good health. CDR3s include the opening cysteine and the closing phenylalanine or tryptophan. The order of the fields is clone size, J gene, D gene, V gene, CDR3 DNA, CDR3 protein. The D gene is left open where the match is weak. The listing skips clone size in some rows; elsewhere it reads once, few, many or a size class.

clone_size: -
j_call: TRBJ2-2
d_call: TRBD2
v_call: TRBV30
cdr3_nt: TGTGCCTGGAGCAAGACTAGCGGGGGGGCCAACACCGGGGAGCTGTTTTTT
cdr3_aa: CAWSKTSGGANTGELFF

clone_size: few
j_call: TRBJ2-1
d_call: -
v_call: TRBV15
cdr3_nt: TGTGCCACCAGCAGAGATGTGAGGAGCTCCTACAATGAGCAGTTCTTC
cdr3_aa: CATSRDVRSSYNEQFF

clone_size: -
j_call: TRBJ1-5
d_call: TRBD1
v_call: TRBV19
cdr3_nt: TGTGCCAGCAGAAAGGACAGGGGGCTTCGGCAGCCCCAGCATTTT
cdr3_aa: CASRKDRGLRQPQHF

clone_size: -
j_call: TRBJ2-1
d_call: -
v_call: TRBV15
cdr3_nt: TGTGCCACCAGCGAGGGCCGCTCCTACAATGAGCAGTTCTTC
cdr3_aa: CATSEGRSYNEQFF

clone_size: -
j_call: TRBJ2-2
d_call: TRBD1
v_call: TRBV4-3
cdr3_nt: TGCGCCAGCAGCTTAATACTACAGGGGACCGGGGAGCTGTTTTTT
cdr3_aa: CASSLILQGTGELFF

clone_size: -
j_call: TRBJ2-7
d_call: TRBD1
v_call: TRBV19
cdr3_nt: TGTGCCAGTAGTATCAGCTGGGACAGGGGGGCCGACGAGCAGTACTTC
cdr3_aa: CASSISWDRGADEQYF

clone_size: few
j_call: TRBJ1-4
d_call: -
v_call: TRBV7-9
cdr3_nt: TGTGCCAGCAGCTTGGGGGGGAGTCTGAGTGAAAAACTGTTTTTT
cdr3_aa: CASSLGGSLSEKLFF

clone_size: few
j_call: TRBJ1-1
d_call: TRBD1
v_call: TRBV6-5
cdr3_nt: TGTGCCAGCAGTTTAACAGGGGGCGGCACTGAAGCTTTCTTT
cdr3_aa: CASSLTGGGTEAFF

clone_size: -
j_call: TRBJ1-1
d_call: TRBD1
v_call: TRBV18
cdr3_nt: TGTGCCAGCTCACCGAACAGGGGGCTGGACACTGAAGCTTTCTTT
cdr3_aa: CASSPNRGLDTEAFF

clone_size: -
j_call: TRBJ1-1
d_call: -
v_call: TRBV11-1
cdr3_nt: TGTGCCAGCAGCTTAGGATTCGGGAACACTGAAGCTTTCTTT
cdr3_aa: CASSLGFGNTEAFF

clone_size: -
j_call: TRBJ1-1
d_call: -
v_call: TRBV18
cdr3_nt: TGTGCCAGCTCACCGCAACAGGGTGAAGCTTTCTTT
cdr3_aa: CASSPQQGEAFF

clone_size: -
j_call: TRBJ1-2
d_call: -
v_call: TRBV7-2
cdr3_nt: TGTGCCAGCAGCTTTGGGTCAGGGGCTCCCTATGGCTACACCTTC
cdr3_aa: CASSFGSGAPYGYTF

clone_size: -
j_call: TRBJ2-5
d_call: -
v_call: TRBV10-3
cdr3_nt: TGTGCCATCTCCGGACTGGTTGAAGAGGCCCAGTACTTC
cdr3_aa: CAISGLVEEAQYF

clone_size: -
j_call: TRBJ2-7
d_call: TRBD1
v_call: TRBV6-6
cdr3_nt: TGTGCCAGCAGATCTGGACAGGGCCTCTCCTACGAGCAGTACTTC
cdr3_aa: CASRSGQGLSYEQYF

clone_size: -
j_call: TRBJ1-2
d_call: -
v_call: TRBV30
cdr3_nt: TGTGCCTCGTGGGGGGGGAGCTACACCTTC
cdr3_aa: CASWGGSYTF

clone_size: -
j_call: TRBJ1-2
d_call: -
v_call: TRBV5-4
cdr3_nt: TGTGCCAGCAGCGGCGGGCTTTATGGCTACACCTTC
cdr3_aa: CASSGGLYGYTF

clone_size: few
j_call: TRBJ2-7
d_call: -
v_call: TRBV5-1
cdr3_nt: TGCGCCAGCAGCTTGGACGGCGGAGAGCAGTACTTC
cdr3_aa: CASSLDGGEQYF

clone_size: few
j_call: TRBJ2-5
d_call: -
v_call: TRBV2
cdr3_nt: TGTGCCAGCAGTGAAGCGGGCGAGACCCAGTACTTC
cdr3_aa: CASSEAGETQYF

clone_size: -
j_call: TRBJ1-1
d_call: -
v_call: TRBV20-1
cdr3_nt: TGCAGTGCCCACGGGGAGACTGAAGCTTTCTTT
cdr3_aa: CSAHGETEAFF

clone_size: once
j_call: TRBJ2-5
d_call: TRBD2
v_call: TRBV4-1
cdr3_nt: TGCGCCAGCAGCGTCGTCCAAGTTGACCGACTAGCGGAGACCCAGTACTTC
cdr3_aa: CASSVVQVDRLAETQYF

clone_size: -
j_call: TRBJ1-4
d_call: TRBD1
v_call: TRBV6-6
cdr3_nt: TGTGCCAGCAGTAGACCGGGACAGGGGTATGAAAAACTGTTTTTT
cdr3_aa: CASSRPGQGYEKLFF

clone_size: -
j_call: TRBJ2-3
d_call: -
v_call: TRBV7-3
cdr3_nt: TGTGCCAGCAGCTTAACTCCTAGGGGGAGCGGCACAGATACGCAGTATTTT
cdr3_aa: CASSLTPRGSGTDTQYF

clone_size: -
j_call: TRBJ1-1
d_call: -
v_call: TRBV6-5
cdr3_nt: TGTGCCAGTAATCAGGAGGGTAGAAGGGCTGAAGCTTTCTTT
cdr3_aa: CASNQEGRRAEAFF

clone_size: few
j_call: TRBJ2-4
d_call: TRBD1
v_call: TRBV7-2
cdr3_nt: TGTGCCAGCAGCCCGGGACAGACAAACATTCAGTACTTC
cdr3_aa: CASSPGQTNIQYF

clone_size: -
j_call: TRBJ2-5
d_call: TRBD2
v_call: TRBV15
cdr3_nt: TGTGCCACCAGCAGGGAGCGGGGGGGGCCTCAAGAGACCCAGTACTTC
cdr3_aa: CATSRERGGPQETQYF

clone_size: -
j_call: TRBJ2-5
d_call: -
v_call: TRBV7-3
cdr3_nt: TGTGCCAGCAGCCCCTACCTATCCCCCGAGACCCAGTACTTC
cdr3_aa: CASSPYLSPETQYF

clone_size: few
j_call: TRBJ1-2
d_call: TRBD1
v_call: TRBV7-8
cdr3_nt: TGTGCCAGCAGCCGGACAGGGGTTGATGGCTACACCTTC
cdr3_aa: CASSRTGVDGYTF

clone_size: -
j_call: TRBJ1-2
d_call: -
v_call: TRBV2
cdr3_nt: TGTGCCAGCAGTACCGACAGAAACTATGGCTACACCTTC
cdr3_aa: CASSTDRNYGYTF

clone_size: few
j_call: TRBJ2-1
d_call: TRBD1
v_call: TRBV6-6
cdr3_nt: TGTGCCAGCAGTTACTTGGGGACAGGGGGAAATGAGCAGTTCTTC
cdr3_aa: CASSYLGTGGNEQFF

clone_size: -
j_call: TRBJ1-1
d_call: -
v_call: TRBV4-3
cdr3_nt: TGCGCCAGCAGCCAAGAAATGGGCCAGGGCCGTCACACTGAAGCTTTCTTT
cdr3_aa: CASSQEMGQGRHTEAFF

clone_size: -
j_call: TRBJ1-1
d_call: -
v_call: TRBV29-1
cdr3_nt: TGCAGCGTTGAAGTGGTTTCGGGGGCTGAAGCTTTCTTT
cdr3_aa: CSVEVVSGAEAFF

clone_size: few
j_call: TRBJ2-2
d_call: -
v_call: TRBV5-5
cdr3_nt: TGTGCCAGCAGCTTGGTGTGGGGGGACGGGGAGCTGTTTTTT
cdr3_aa: CASSLVWGDGELFF

clone_size: few
j_call: TRBJ1-5
d_call: -
v_call: TRBV9
cdr3_nt: TGTGCCAGCAGCGTAGGGGGAGGGTTTAGCAATCAGCCCCAGCATTTT
cdr3_aa: CASSVGGGFSNQPQHF

clone_size: -
j_call: TRBJ2-7
d_call: -
v_call: TRBV11-3
cdr3_nt: TGTGCCAGCAGCTTACAGGGTCCCTCTTCCTACGAGCAGTACTTC
cdr3_aa: CASSLQGPSSYEQYF

clone_size: -
j_call: TRBJ1-1
d_call: -
v_call: TRBV9
cdr3_nt: TGTGCCAGCAGCGTAGAGACTCAAGGGGCCACTGAAGCTTTCTTT
cdr3_aa: CASSVETQGATEAFF

clone_size: once
j_call: TRBJ1-1
d_call: -
v_call: TRBV19
cdr3_nt: TGTGCCAGTATTGGCGTCGGGGACATTGAAGCTTTCTTT
cdr3_aa: CASIGVGDIEAFF

clone_size: few
j_call: TRBJ2-7
d_call: TRBD2
v_call: TRBV7-2
cdr3_nt: TGTGCCAGCAGCCCGACTAGCGGGGGGGCCGGGGAGCAGTACTTC
cdr3_aa: CASSPTSGGAGEQYF

clone_size: few
j_call: TRBJ2-5
d_call: -
v_call: TRBV9
cdr3_nt: TGTGCCAGCAGCTTGGGGGGGGCCCCCCAAGAGACCCAGTACTTC
cdr3_aa: CASSLGGAPQETQYF

clone_size: -
j_call: TRBJ1-6
d_call: -
v_call: TRBV19
cdr3_nt: TGTGCCTCAGTAGACCCCGGAGGTAATTCACCCCTCCACTTT
cdr3_aa: CASVDPGGNSPLHF

clone_size: -
j_call: TRBJ1-2
d_call: -
v_call: TRBV19
cdr3_nt: TGTGCCAGTAGTATAGACGCTGACAGGAAATATGGCTACACCTTC
cdr3_aa: CASSIDADRKYGYTF

clone_size: -
j_call: TRBJ2-7
d_call: -
v_call: TRBV7-2
cdr3_nt: TGTGCCAGCAGCTTAGTGCGTCTTCCCCTTCTCCCGTACTTC
cdr3_aa: CASSLVRLPLLPYF

clone_size: few
j_call: TRBJ1-6
d_call: TRBD1
v_call: TRBV7-3
cdr3_nt: TGTGCCAGCAGCCTGTCGGGGCAGGGGGCCAATAATTCACCCCTCCACTTT
cdr3_aa: CASSLSGQGANNSPLHF

clone_size: -
j_call: TRBJ1-4
d_call: TRBD1
v_call: TRBV7-9
cdr3_nt: TGTGCCAGCAGCCTCCGGGGAACAGGGGAACTGTTTTTT
cdr3_aa: CASSLRGTGELFF

clone_size: once
j_call: TRBJ1-2
d_call: TRBD1
v_call: TRBV6-5
cdr3_nt: TGTGCCAGCACCAGGGACAGGGGGCGAATCTATGGCTACACCTTC
cdr3_aa: CASTRDRGRIYGYTF

clone_size: -
j_call: TRBJ2-1
d_call: -
v_call: TRBV19
cdr3_nt: TGTGCCAGTAGTATCGGCCAGGGCTACAATGAGCAGTTCTTC
cdr3_aa: CASSIGQGYNEQFF